This T cell receptor beta chain is from a study of OX40 agonist ivuxolimab in advanced cancers. Regarding the study as a whole: The average count of expanded clones was higher among CD8+ T cells than among CD4+. Which antigen the expanded peripheral T cells recognized is unknown.

A history of autoimmune disease or systemic immunosuppression excluded patients. The CDR3 sequence is 15 residues long. The V end was cut by 0 bases, the J end by 1 base, with 9 bases between. CDR1 is MGHRA and CDR2 is YSYEKL in the germline V gene. Points on this clone: What it recognizes is unknown.

The data were produced by immunoSEQ multiplex PCR, yet TCRdb's version contains in-frame clones alone and is incomplete. The table lists roughly 92,000 clones, about 90% of them singletons, with roughly 8.9% in the top ten. The V gene is TRBV4-1, the J gene TRBJ2-5; no reliable D call. This TCR was recovered from an adult with an advanced solid tumor such as melanoma, head and neck, liver or kidney cancer. This material consisted of CD4+ or CD8+ T cells sorted from blood, taken in a trial of the OX40 agonist ivuxolimab. CDR3 nucleotide sequence: TGCGCCAGCAGCCAAGAATACAGCAGCCAAGAGACCCAGTACTTC. Residues: CASSQEYSSQETQYF.